These 11 T cell receptor beta chains originate from one sample sequenced in a study of T cells after posttransplantation cyclophosphamide. The assay was immunoSEQ multiplex PCR, and TCRdb's table has in-frame clones only and misses some. The table records roughly 40,000 clones without singletons, the ten largest covering more than 4.5%. The sequencing input was PBMCs. All receptors come from a woman between 45 and 60 years old in good health and a related stem cell transplant donor.

There are many counts of this clone. The CDR3 sequence: CASTLRQGKAFF. Here the CDR3 DNA reads TGTGCCAGCACCCTCCGACAGGGTAAAGCTTTCTTT. The chain recombines TRBV28 with TRBJ1-1, with 7 bases identical to TRBD1. The CDR3 is made up of 12 amino acids. V dropped 7 bases and J dropped 9; count of bases not matched to a gene: 8. Germline CDR1 reads MDHEN; CDR2 reads SYDVKM.

The table lists this clone with many counts. CDR3 DNA: TGTGCCAGCAGCTTAAGAATTCTTGGTCCGGGACAGACGCAGTATTTT. Its translation: CASSLRILGPGQTQYF. The rearrangement uses TRBV7-2 and TRBJ2-3, with TRBD1 matching 7 bases. This CDR3 region has 16 residues. J lost 9 bases, V lost 2 bases, and 14 bases had no gene match. The germline gives CDR1 SGHTA, CDR2 FQGNSA.

This clone occurred many times. The chain uses TRBV30 and TRBJ2-1; D is ambiguous. V was shortened by 1 base and J by 5 bases, with 12 bases between the two germline ends. Germline CDR1 is GTSNPN and CDR2 is SVGIG (reference sequence). The CDR3 runs 14 residues. The CDR3, as DNA: TGTGCCTGGAGTGGGGCAGGTAACGACAATGAGCAGTTCTTC. It yields the protein CAWSGAGNDNEQFF.

This clone was counted many times. The gene calls are TRBV4-1 and TRBJ1-3, with TRBD1 matching over 7 bases. Trimming cost V 0 bases and J 10 bases; bases outside gene matches: 9. This CDR3 comprises 15 residues. Germline lookup yields CDR1 MGHRA and CDR2 YSYEKL. The CDR3 here is CASSQDGRGAQTIYF. The DNA of the CDR3 is TGCGCCAGCAGCCAAGACGGCAGGGGGGCCCAGACCATATATTTT.

This clone was recorded many times. Germline and junction disagree at one end, which may indicate a read error. This chain uses TRBV11-3 with TRBJ1-2; 9 bases match TRBD1. CDR3 length equals 14 residues. The germline gives CDR1 SGHNT, CDR2 YENEEA. CDR3 sequence: CASSLEGTGMRYTF. The CDR3, as DNA: TGTGCCAGCAGCCTAGAGGGGACAGGGATGCGCTACACCTTC.

This clone appeared many times. The rearrangement uses TRBV13 and TRBJ1-5, with 9 bases that match TRBD1. The CDR3 runs 14 residues. The trim removed 5 bases at V and 4 bases at J, leaving 3 bases unmatched. Germline V CDR1 and CDR2: PRHDT, FYEKMQ (reference sequence). For the CDR3, the DNA is TGTGCCAGCAGCGCCGGGACAGGGAATCAGCCCCAGCATTTT. It codes for CASSAGTGNQPQHF.

This clone was seen more than once but under ten times. The genes are TRBV27 and TRBJ2-5; unclear D gene. The J call could be wrong; TRBJ2-7 is a better fit for the DNA end. Germline values: CDR1 MNHEY, CDR2 SMNVEV (reference sequence). The CDR3 totals 13 residues. The CDR3 is CASSSMSSYEQYF. As DNA, the CDR3 is TGTGCCAGCAGTAGTATGAGCTCCTACGAGCAGTACTTC.

At least ten counts were recorded for this clone. The chain employs TRBV28 and TRBJ1-3, with TRBD1 as a possible D gene (5 bases). The germline V gene encodes CDR1 MDHEN and CDR2 SYDVKM. Trimming removed 5 bases at V and 2 bases at J, with 16 bases between. The CDR3 contains 16 residues. Written as DNA, the CDR3 is TGTGCCAGCAGTACACAAAGTGCAGGGACTGGAAACACCATATATTTT. Translation gives CASSTQSAGTGNTIYF.

Ten or more counts support this clone. The CDR3 spells CASGLGQSGNTIYF. For the CDR3, the DNA is TGTGCTAGTGGTTTGGGACAGAGTGGAAACACCATATATTTT. The chain is built from TRBV12-5 and TRBJ1-3; D possibly corresponds to TRBD1 (5 bases). Germline V gene lookup returns CDR1 LGHNT and CDR2 FRNRAP. CDR3 length: 14 amino acids. V lost 1 base, J lost 3 bases, and 7 bases lay in between.

This clone was recorded at least ten times. This sequence joins TRBV7-9 and TRBJ2-1, with 12 bases fitting TRBD2. CDR3 length equals 17 residues. The trim removed 5 bases at V and 5 bases at J, leaving 10 bases unmatched. Germline CDR1 SEHNR, CDR2 FQNEAQ (reference sequence). The DNA for the CDR3 is TGTGCCAGCAGCCCCCAGACTAGCGGGGGTCAGGACAATGAGCAGTTCTTC. As protein: CASSPQTSGGQDNEQFF.

This clone was counted many times. The J gene is TRBJ1-3, the V gene TRBV7-9; D not certain. This CDR3 has 16 residues. Germline loops: CDR1 SEHNR, CDR2 FQNEAQ (reference sequence). V was pared by 1 base and J by 0 bases, with 10 bases between. The CDR3 nucleotides read TGTGCCAGCAGCTTAGGATTAGGAGTCTCTGGAAACACCATATATTTT. Translating gives CASSLGLGVSGNTIYF.